The 23 T cell receptor beta chains presented below share a single source sample, sequenced in a study of post-analysis software for immune sequencing data. Broader study findings: Four or five TRBV segments (TRBV5-6, TRBV5-1 and TRBV20-1 among them) occurred more frequently in patients than in controls.

These TCRs are of unknown antigen specificity. Sequencing libraries made from TCR beta cDNA carried unique molecular identifiers. TCRdb re-analysed the PCR reads in MiXCR, keeping a single row per CDR3 protein. The table records 740,000 or so distinct CDR3 sequences, roughly 50% of them present only once. Material: blood. These receptor sequences come from a girl aged 5 to 17 with multiple sclerosis.

This chain links TRBV20-1 with TRBJ2-7; weak D call: TRBD1 (6 bases). Gene TRBJ2-5 matches the end of the DNA better, so the J call may be wrong. The length of the CDR3 is 13 residues. In germline, CDR1 is DFQATT, CDR2 SNEGSKA (reference sequence). CDR3 coding DNA: TGCAGTGCAAGGACAGATGTGGGGGAGACCCAGTACTTC. It is translated as CSARTDVGETQYF.

Only a few counts were recorded for this clonotype. This chain joins TRBV5-1 and TRBJ2-5, with TRBD2 identical over 10 bases. CDR1 SGHRS and CDR2 YFSETQ come from the germline V gene. CDR3 length: 15 amino acids. The V segment lost 2 bases and the J segment 11 bases; nucleotides outside the gene matches: 12. The CDR3 DNA is TGCGCCAGCAGCTTTAGTTTAGCGGGAGGTAATGAGCAGTACTTC. Protein sequence: CASSFSLAGGNEQYF. The whole variable domain, filled in from reference TRBV5-1 and TRBJ2-5, reads KAGVTQTPRYLIKTRGQQVTLSCSPISGHRSVSWYQQTPGQGLQFLFEYFSETQRNKGNFPGRFSGRQFSNSRSEMNVSTLELGDSALYLCASSFSLAGGNEQYFGPGTRLLVL.

This clonotype turned up a few times. The rearrangement uses TRBV7-9 and TRBJ2-7; tentative D call: TRBD1 (6 bases). This CDR3 contains 16 residues. Germline loops: CDR1 SEHNR, CDR2 FQNEAQ (reference sequence). Between the trimmed V and J ends, which lost 4 bases and 0 bases, there was a span of 16 bases. As DNA, the CDR3 is TGTGCCAGCAGCTCCGCGACAGGAGAGGGCTCCTACGAGCAGTACTTC. This encodes CASSSATGEGSYEQYF.

This chain connects TRBV9 to TRBJ2-5, with D perhaps TRBD2 (6 bases). The J call may not be correct, given that the DNA end is closer to TRBJ2-7. Germline lookup yields CDR1 SGDLS and CDR2 YYNGEE. This CDR3 has 16 residues. CDR3 sequence (DNA): TGTGCCAGCAGCGTAGACGGGAGTACGGGCCCGTACGAGCAGTACTTC. It codes for CASSVDGSTGPYEQYF.

The chain recombines TRBV20-1 with TRBJ2-3, with TRBD2 identical over 9 bases. The V gene's germline CDR1 is DFQATT and CDR2 SNEGSKA (reference sequence). The CDR3 is 17 amino acids. V was pared by 0 bases and J by 0 bases, with 7 bases of the junction left unmatched. The CDR3 DNA reads as TGCAGTGCTAGAGATCCCGCTAGCGGGGCTAGCACAGATACGCAGTATTTT. As protein: CSARDPASGASTDTQYF.

V usage is TRBV20-1 and J usage is TRBJ2-7, with 8 bases that match TRBD1. This CDR3 is built from 14 residues. In germline, CDR1 is DFQATT, CDR2 SNEGSKA (reference sequence). Losses at the gene ends were 2 bases for V and 2 bases for J; bases not matched to a gene: 5. The CDR3: CSARPRDRTYEQYF. In DNA form, the CDR3 reads TGCAGTGCTAGACCACGGGACAGGACCTACGAGCAGTACTTC.

This chain joins TRBV27 and TRBJ2-7; no clear D gene. V gave up 0 bases and J gave up 2 bases, with 5 bases separating them. Germline V lookup: CDR1 MNHEY, CDR2 SMNVEV (reference sequence). CDR3 length: 13 residues. Written as DNA, the CDR3 is TGTGCCAGCAGTTTATCCAGGACCTACGAGCAGTACTTC. Encoded protein: CASSLSRTYEQYF.

The table lists this clonotype with a few counts. This chain links TRBV7-9 with TRBJ1-2; a possible D gene is TRBD1 (6 bases). This CDR3 spans 14 amino acids. Germline values: CDR1 SEHNR, CDR2 FQNEAQ (reference sequence). Trimming shortened V by 5 bases and J by 7 bases, and 17 bases separated the two germline ends. The CDR3 nucleotides are TGTGCCAGCAGCCTAGGTTTCGGGGACACTGGCTACACCTTC. Encoded protein: CASSLGFGDTGYTF.

This sequence joins TRBV18 and TRBJ1-1, with unresolved D. The germline V gene encodes CDR1 KGHSH and CDR2 LQKENI. The V and J ends lost 4 bases and 1 base respectively, with 4 bases between them. The CDR3 has 12 residues. The CDR3 loop is CASSRANTEAFF. DNA for the CDR3: TGTGCCAGCTCACGAGCGAACACTGAAGCTTTCTTT.

The rearrangement uses TRBV6-2 or TRBV6-3 and TRBJ2-5; 12 bases map to TRBD2. Per the germline V gene, CDR1 is MNHEY and CDR2 is SVGEGT. The CDR3 extends over 16 amino acids. V lost 7 bases, J lost 4 bases, and 10 bases stayed unmatched. The CDR3 loop is CASILNRLAGAETQYF. CDR3 bases: TGTGCCAGCATCCTAAACAGACTAGCGGGAGCAGAGACCCAGTACTTC.

V and J are TRBV29-1 and TRBJ2-5; TRBD2 matches 9 bases. The CDR3 is made up of 13 amino acids. V shed 4 bases, J shed 4 bases, and the junction held 4 bases outside the gene matches. In germline, CDR1 is SQVTM, CDR2 ANQGSEA. The CDR3 spells CSVVGSGRETQYF. CDR3 sequence (DNA): TGCAGCGTTGTGGGTAGCGGGAGAGAGACCCAGTACTTC.

This clonotype appeared a few times. The rearrangement joins TRBV29-1 to TRBJ2-4, with D possibly TRBD2 on 6 matching bases. V gave up 6 bases and J gave up 3 bases, with 18 bases separating them. The CDR3 spans 15 residues. The germline gives CDR1 SQVTM, CDR2 ANQGSEA. CDR3 sequence: CSVAGSEAGKNIQYF. The CDR3 region has the DNA TGCAGCGTCGCCGGGTCTGAAGCGGGCAAAAACATTCAGTACTTC.

This chain uses TRBV10-3 with TRBJ2-3, with 7 nucleotides matching TRBD2. V shed 4 bases and J 0 bases; nucleotides not matched to a gene: 4. Germline V CDR1 and CDR2: ENHRY, SYGVKD. This CDR3 comprises 15 residues. CDR3 residues: CAISAGEGSTDTQYF. CDR3 DNA: TGTGCCATCAGTGCGGGGGAGGGGAGCACAGATACGCAGTATTTT.

A few counts support this clonotype. The V call is TRBV7-9, the J call TRBJ2-5; D may match TRBD1 or TRBD2 (5 bases each). The CDR3 runs 17 residues. Germline loops: CDR1 SEHNR, CDR2 FQNEAQ (reference sequence). The V end was cut by 0 bases, the J end by 2 bases, with 16 bases between. CDR3 bases: TGTGCCAGCAGCTTAGCGCAGGGCCCGGGGCTTCAAGAGACCCAGTACTTC. Translated: CASSLAQGPGLQETQYF.

The chain has TRBV6-6 and TRBJ2-5; 7 bases fit TRBD2. CDR1 MNHNY and CDR2 SVGAGI come from the germline V gene (reference sequence). The CDR3 has 14 amino acids. Unmatched junction bases numbered 5, after V lost 2 bases and J lost 5 bases. The CDR3 sequence: CASSYDLGGETQYF. CDR3 bases: TGTGCCAGCAGTTACGATCTGGGGGGGGAGACCCAGTACTTC.

V and J are TRBV7-2 and TRBJ2-7, with 7 bases lining up with TRBD2. Germline CDR1 SGHTA, CDR2 FQGNSA. V lost 5 bases to trimming and J lost 3 bases; unmatched junction nucleotides: 13. This CDR3 has 16 amino acids. The CDR3 spells CASSPIIWRGSYEQYF. CDR3 nucleotide sequence: TGTGCCAGCAGCCCAATCATCTGGCGGGGGAGCTACGAGCAGTACTTC.

CDR3 residues: CASSLARGEWYGYTF. CDR3 nucleotides: TGTGCCAGCAGCTTAGCCAGGGGAGAATGGTATGGCTACACCTTC. The genes are TRBV7-9 and TRBJ1-2, with a tentative D call TRBD1 (6 bases). The CDR3 covers 15 residues. Germline loops: CDR1 SEHNR, CDR2 FQNEAQ (reference sequence). V dropped 0 bases and J dropped 5 bases, with 13 bases sitting between them.

In its sample, this clonotype was seen many times. The CDR3, as DNA: TGCAGTGCTAGTTCCCCGGACAGGGGGAGTACTGAAGCTTTCTTT. It translates to CSASSPDRGSTEAFF. The chain links TRBV20-1 to TRBJ1-1; 10 bases are a match to TRBD1. This CDR3 contains 15 residues. Trimming took 3 bases from V and 5 from J; bases not matched to a gene: 9. Germline V gene data show CDR1 as DFQATT and CDR2 as SNEGSKA (reference sequence).

V gene TRBV30 combines with J gene TRBJ2-3; 7 bases match TRBD2. J lost 6 bases, V lost 0 bases, and 3 bases had no gene match. There are 13 residues in the CDR3. The germline gives CDR1 GTSNPN, CDR2 SVGIG (reference sequence). The CDR3 here is CAWSVPGGDTQYF. The CDR3 DNA sequence: TGTGCCTGGAGTGTACCGGGAGGTGATACGCAGTATTTT.

This clonotype was found a few times. V is TRBV29-1 and J is TRBJ2-6; D is unresolved. Germline V lookup: CDR1 SQVTM, CDR2 ANQGSEA. CDR3 length: 17 amino acids. V was clipped by 5 bases and J by 0 bases, with 17 bases between them. CDR3 loop: CSVSLAPADSGANVLTF. The CDR3 bases are TGCAGCGTTTCCTTAGCCCCCGCCGACTCTGGGGCCAACGTCCTGACTTTC.

The table lists this clonotype with a few counts. This chain uses TRBV10-2 with TRBJ2-5; 12 positions agree with TRBD2. The CDR3 spans 18 residues. CDR1 is WSHSY and CDR2 is SAAADI in the germline V gene. V lost 2 bases, J lost 4 bases, and 11 bases stayed unmatched. The CDR3 sequence: CASSELSTSGSAPETQYF. The CDR3 DNA reads TGCGCCAGCAGTGAGCTTTCGACTAGCGGGAGTGCCCCAGAGACCCAGTACTTC.

The chain carries TRBV29-1 and TRBJ2-1; 7 bases match TRBD2. This CDR3 is built from 15 residues. V lost 3 bases and J lost 4; bases outside the gene matches: 9. Germline loops: CDR1 SQVTM, CDR2 ANQGSEA. The DNA for the CDR3 is TGCAGCGTTGATACCGCTAGCGGTAATTACAATGAGCAGTTCTTC. It translates to CSVDTASGNYNEQFF.

At least ten counts were recorded for this clonotype. V usage is TRBV5-1 and J usage is TRBJ1-6; D uncertain. Germline CDR1 is SGHRS and CDR2 is YFSETQ. The CDR3 contains 15 residues. Trimming cost V 0 bases and J 7 bases, with 11 bases left between them. CDR3 bases: TGCGCCAGCAGCTTGGAGTGGAGAGCGAATTCACCCCTCCACTTT. This sequence encodes CASSLEWRANSPLHF.